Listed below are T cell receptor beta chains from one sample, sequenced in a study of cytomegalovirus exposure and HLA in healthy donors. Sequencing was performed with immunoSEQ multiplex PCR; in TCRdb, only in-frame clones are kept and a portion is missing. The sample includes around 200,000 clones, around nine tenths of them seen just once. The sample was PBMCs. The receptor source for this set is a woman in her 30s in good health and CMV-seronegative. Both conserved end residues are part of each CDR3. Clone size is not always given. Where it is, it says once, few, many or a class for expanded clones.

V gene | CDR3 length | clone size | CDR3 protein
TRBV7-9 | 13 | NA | CASSDDRRYGYTF
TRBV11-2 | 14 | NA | CASTLVLSYNEQFF
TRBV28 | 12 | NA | CASRDSGYEQYF
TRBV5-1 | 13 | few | CASSLDRAYEQYF
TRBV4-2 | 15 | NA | CASSQAGGDHNEQFF
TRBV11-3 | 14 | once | CASSLGPGLNEQFF
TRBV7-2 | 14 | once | CASSYSQGAYEQYF
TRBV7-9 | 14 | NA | CASSWGQGGGGYTF
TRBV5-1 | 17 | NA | CASSLATSGLNTGELFF
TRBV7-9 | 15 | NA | CASSFNIGTDQGYTF
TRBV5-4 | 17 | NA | CASSPTLGRGTQETQYF
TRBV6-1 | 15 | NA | CASTEEGFNYNEQFF
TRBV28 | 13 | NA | CASSDTPNEKLFF
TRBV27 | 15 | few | CASRPTVGGVEKLFF
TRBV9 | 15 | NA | CASSVTRPPGNEQFF
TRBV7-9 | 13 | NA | CASMGGSYNEQFF
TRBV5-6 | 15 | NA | CASSFDPGVSTEAFF
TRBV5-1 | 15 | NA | CASSLDGRSNQPQHF
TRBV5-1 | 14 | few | CASRGQRDTGELFF
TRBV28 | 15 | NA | CASRDTKKRPYEQYF
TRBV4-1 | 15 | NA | CASSHRLAGAYEQYF
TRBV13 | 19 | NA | CASSDGSGTGGPMNTEAFF
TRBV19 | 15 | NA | CASSIMGHITDTQYF
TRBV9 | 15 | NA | CASSTGPLNTGELFF
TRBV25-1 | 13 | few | CASSRAGGSEAFF